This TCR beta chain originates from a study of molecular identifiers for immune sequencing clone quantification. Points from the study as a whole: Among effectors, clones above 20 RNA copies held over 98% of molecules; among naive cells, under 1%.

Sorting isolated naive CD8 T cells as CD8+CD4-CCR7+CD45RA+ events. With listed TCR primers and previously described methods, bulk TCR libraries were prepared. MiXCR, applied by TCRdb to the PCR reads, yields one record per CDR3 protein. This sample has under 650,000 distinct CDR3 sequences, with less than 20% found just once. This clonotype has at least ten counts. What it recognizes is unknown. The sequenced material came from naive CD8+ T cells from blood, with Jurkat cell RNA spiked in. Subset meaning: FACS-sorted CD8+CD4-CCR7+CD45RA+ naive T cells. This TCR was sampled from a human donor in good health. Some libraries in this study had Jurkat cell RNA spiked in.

The CDR3 DNA reads TGCGCCAGCAGCCCTCTTAACCCAGAGGGGACCCAGTACTTC. Protein: CASSPLNPEGTQYF. This chain links TRBV5-1 with TRBJ2-5, with TRBD2 as a possible D gene (5 bases). This CDR3 region has 14 residues. Germline loops: CDR1 SGHRS, CDR2 YFSETQ. Trimming stripped 4 bases from V and 7 bases from J, with 17 bases between.